A single sample gave rise to the 6 T cell receptor beta chains below, sequenced in a study of vaccination and CD4 T cells after COVID-19. Sequenced with the Oncomine TCR Beta short-read assay was DNA taken from cultured CD4+ T cells. TCRdb independently ran MiXCR on the PCR reads; one entry per CDR3 protein. The profile shows roughly 17,000 distinct CDR3 sequences, 45% to 55% of them singletons. Treatment defined: approximately 9-day PBMC culture with coronavirus spike peptide pools or control peptides (ViraFEST assay). For these TCRs, the target antigens are not known. Sequencing was performed on CD4+ T cells from blood, cultured in vitro. The source is a human donor who had recovered from COVID-19.

This chain uses TRBV20-1 with TRBJ1-1, with D uncertain. Per the germline V gene, CDR1 is DFQATT and CDR2 is SNEGSKA (reference sequence). This CDR3 has 10 amino acids. V gave up 7 bases and J gave up 8 bases, with 11 bases separating them. The CDR3 is CSVVTAEAFF. The CDR3 region has the DNA TGCAGTGTCGTGACGGCAGAAGCTTTCTTT.

The chain is built from TRBV6-1 and TRBJ1-5; no definite D call. The ends were cut back, 4 bases at V and 4 bases at J, with 14 bases in the middle. Germline V gene data show CDR1 as MNHNS and CDR2 as SASEGT. CDR3 size: 15 residues. CDR3 DNA: TGTGCCAGCAGTGGTAGTTGGCAGGCAAATCAGCCCCAGCATTTT. This sequence encodes CASSGSWQANQPQHF.

The genes are TRBV20-1 and TRBJ1-5, with a weak D call TRBD1 (5 bases). The germline V gene encodes CDR1 DFQATT and CDR2 SNEGSKA (reference sequence). Trimming took off 3 bases at V and 2 bases at J, with 14 bases between the two ends. This CDR3 has 15 amino acids. CDR3 DNA: TGCAGTGCTAGCCTCCCGGGGGTTGGCAATCAGCCCCAGCATTTT. Amino acids: CSASLPGVGNQPQHF.

The chain combines TRBV24-1 with TRBJ2-7, with D maybe TRBD1 (6 bases). Germline V gene lookup returns CDR1 KGHDR and CDR2 SFDVKD. CDR3 length equals 14 residues. Trimming removed 2 bases from V and 2 bases from J, with 9 bases in between. The CDR3 loop is CATSDSGATYEQYF. CDR3 DNA sequence: TGTGCCACCAGTGATTCAGGGGCAACCTACGAGCAGTACTTC.

This chain joins TRBV24-1 and TRBJ2-7, with unresolved D. Germline V lookup: CDR1 KGHDR, CDR2 SFDVKD. Deletions cut 3 bases from V and 6 bases from J, with 11 bases between. CDR3 size: 13 residues. DNA of the CDR3: TGTGCCACCAGTGATGACACTACGGGCGAGCAGTACTTC. Amino acid sequence: CATSDDTTGEQYF.

This clonotype showed up just a few times. This chain connects TRBV30 to TRBJ1-6; D is possibly TRBD1 (5 bases). The germline CDR1 and CDR2 sequences are GTSNPN and SVGIG (reference sequence). V lost 3 bases to trimming and J lost 4 bases, with 13 bases between them. The CDR3 is 15 residues long. CDR3 DNA: TGTGCCTGGAGGACAGTTTATGGTTATAATTCACCCCTCCACTTT. Translation: CAWRTVYGYNSPLHF.